What follows are 23 T cell receptor beta chains derived from one specimen sequenced in a study of shared clonotypes between healthy human individuals. The repertoire was sequenced with immunoSEQ multiplex PCR; TCRdb's copy has only in-frame clones and lacks some. The sample has about 1 million clones, under 80% seen once; the top ten hold roughly 1.5%. The sample taken for sequencing was memory CD4+ T cells sorted from blood. Subset given: CD45RA-negative fraction. These receptors were obtained from a man younger than 30 in good health.

This chain uses TRBV5-6 with TRBJ1-5, with no clear D. Germline loops: CDR1 SGHDT, CDR2 YYEEEE. Trimming took off 3 bases at V and 4 bases at J, with 14 bases between the two ends. The CDR3 length is 15 residues. The CDR3 loop is CASSSERARNQPQHF. CDR3 nucleotide sequence: TGTGCCAGCAGCTCGGAGAGGGCGAGGAATCAGCCCCAGCATTTT.

The V call is TRBV15, the J call TRBJ2-1; D might be TRBD2 (5 bases). Germline V gene data show CDR1 as LNHNV and CDR2 as YYDKDF (reference sequence). This CDR3 has 12 residues. V dropped 0 bases and J dropped 13 bases, with 10 bases sitting between them. DNA for the CDR3: TGTGCCACCAGCAGAGAGAGCGGCCCCCAGTTCTTC. It encodes CATSRESGPQFF.

V and J are TRBV28 and TRBJ2-5, with D possibly being TRBD1 or TRBD2 (5 bases each). Trimming took 3 bases from V and 7 from J, leaving 9 bases between them. The CDR3 has 12 amino acids. From germline, CDR1 is MDHEN and CDR2 SYDVKM. The CDR3 DNA reads TGTGCCAGCAGTTTTGAGGGGAGGACCCAGTACTTC. The encoded protein is CASSFEGRTQYF.

The sample holds a few counts of this clone. This CDR3 is also generated by other DNA sequences in the sample. The chain joins TRBV30 to TRBJ1-5; D unresolved. CDR3 size: 14 residues. Trimming pared 0 bases from V and 0 bases from J, leaving 6 bases between. Germline CDR1 and CDR2: GTSNPN and SVGIG (reference sequence). CDR3: CAWSVLGSNQPQHF. The DNA for the CDR3 is TGTGCCTGGAGTGTGTTGGGTAGCAATCAGCCCCAGCATTTT.

This clone was seen only a few times. The chain recombines TRBV13 with TRBJ1-3; 7 bases are a match to TRBD1. CDR3 length: 15 amino acids. Unmatched junction bases numbered 2, after V lost 3 bases and J lost 0 bases. Germline CDR1 is PRHDT and CDR2 is FYEKMQ (reference sequence). The DNA of the CDR3 is TGTGCCAGCAGCTTTGACAGGGACTCTGGAAACACCATATATTTT. Its protein product is CASSFDRDSGNTIYF.

This chain connects TRBV11-2 to TRBJ1-2, with D perhaps TRBD1 (5 bases). Germline CDR1 and CDR2: SGHAT and FQNNGV. The CDR3 totals 16 residues. With 3 bases removed from V and 6 bases from J, the gap between germline ends came to 20 bases. CDR3 coding DNA: TGTGCCAGCAGCTTCGCCCCAGGACGGGGGGGAGATGGCTACACCTTC. It translates to CASSFAPGRGGDGYTF.

This chain uses TRBV5-1 with TRBJ2-4; D ambiguous. V dropped 0 bases and J dropped 7 bases, with 14 bases sitting between them. CDR1 and CDR2 from the germline V gene are SGHRS and YFSETQ. CDR3 length: 15 residues. The CDR3 spells CASSLDSGGNNIQYF. CDR3 DNA sequence: TGCGCCAGCAGCTTGGACTCAGGTGGAAACAACATTCAGTACTTC.

This clone was found a few times. The chain links TRBV4-1 to TRBJ2-3; 10 bases are a match to TRBD2. V was clipped by 3 bases and J by 1 base; unmatched bases: 4. The V gene's germline CDR1 is MGHRA and CDR2 YSYEKL. CDR3 length equals 16 residues. CDR3 coding DNA: TGCGCCAGCAGCCACCCAGCGGGAGGGCGCACAGATACGCAGTATTTT. It yields the protein CASSHPAGGRTDTQYF.

V gene TRBV13 combines with J gene TRBJ2-7, with D maybe TRBD2 (6 bases). The CDR3 contains 11 residues. Germline CDR1 is PRHDT and CDR2 is FYEKMQ (reference sequence). Trimming took off 3 bases at V and 6 bases at J, with 6 bases between the two ends. The CDR3 nucleotides are TGTGCCAGCAGCTTCGGGGGCGAGCAGTACTTC. It encodes CASSFGGEQYF.

The rearrangement uses TRBV5-4 and TRBJ1-2; D not certain. Trimming removed 1 base at V and 5 bases at J, with 12 bases between. The CDR3 totals 14 residues. The germline CDR1 and CDR2 sequences are SGHNT and YYREEE (reference sequence). In nucleotides, the CDR3 is TGTGCCAGCAGCTTGCCTGCCCAAACTTATGGCTACACCTTC. Its protein is CASSLPAQTYGYTF.

The V call is TRBV6-5, the J call TRBJ2-1; 8 bases are a match to TRBD2. The CDR3 contains 14 residues. Germline-derived CDR1 and CDR2 are MNHEY and SVGAGI. The V segment lost 6 bases and the J segment 9 bases; nucleotides outside the gene matches: 10. CDR3 in DNA: TGTGCCAGCAGGACAAGCGGGAGAGGGGGTGAGCAGTTCTTC. This translates into CASRTSGRGGEQFF.

There are many counts of this clone. The gene calls are TRBV25-1 and TRBJ2-7, with 12 bases identical to TRBD1. CDR1 and CDR2 from the germline V gene are MGHDK and SYGVNS. The V gene end was trimmed by 8 bases and the J gene end by 4 bases; junction bases not matched to a gene: 6. There are 14 residues in the CDR3. The chain's CDR3 is CASSTGQGAYEQYF. CDR3 in DNA: TGTGCCAGCTCTACGGGACAGGGGGCTTACGAGCAGTACTTC.

The chain employs TRBV7-2 and TRBJ1-4, with D possibly TRBD1 on 6 matching bases. CDR1 is SGHTA and CDR2 is FQGNSA in the germline V gene. The V end lost 0 bases, the J end lost 1 base, and 12 bases lay between the germline ends. The CDR3 has 17 amino acids. The CDR3 protein is CASSLALLRGTNEKLFF. CDR3 DNA sequence: TGTGCCAGCAGCTTAGCTTTACTCAGGGGAACTAATGAAAAACTGTTTTTT.

This clone was seen a few times. This sequence joins TRBV10-3 and TRBJ2-3; D possibly corresponds to TRBD1 (6 bases). V was clipped by 7 bases and J by 5 bases, with 13 bases between them. CDR1 ENHRY and CDR2 SYGVKD come from the germline V gene. The CDR3 sequence is 13 residues long. The CDR3 protein is CAITAGGGDTQYF. CDR3 DNA sequence: TGTGCCATCACCGCTGGGGGCGGAGATACGCAGTATTTT.

This chain connects TRBV5-4 to TRBJ1-2, with a possible D match to TRBD1 (6 bases). This CDR3 contains 17 residues. Trimming pared 0 bases from V and 0 bases from J, leaving 15 bases between. Germline assignment: CDR1 SGHNT and CDR2 YYREEE (reference sequence). The chain's CDR3 is CASSLDSRQVANYGYTF. The CDR3, as DNA: TGTGCCAGCAGCTTGGACTCGCGACAGGTGGCTAACTATGGCTACACCTTC.

The chain carries TRBV6-1 and TRBJ1-2, with 7 bases lining up with TRBD1. The CDR3 length is 14 residues. V shed 7 bases, J shed 4 bases, and the junction held 9 bases outside the gene matches. CDR1 and CDR2 (germline): MNHNS, SASEGT. The DNA for the CDR3 is TGTGCCAGCATTAGGACAGGACAACTCTATGGCTACACCTTC. Its protein product is CASIRTGQLYGYTF.

The chain couples TRBV4-1 to TRBJ2-1; D possibly corresponds to TRBD2 (5 bases). The germline CDR1 and CDR2 sequences are MGHRA and YSYEKL. V was cut by 4 bases and J by 8 bases, with 18 bases left in between. The CDR3 runs 15 residues. CDR3 nucleotides: TGCGCCAGCAGCCGTCGTTTTATTGACGGGGATGAGCAGTTCTTC. Its translation: CASSRRFIDGDEQFF.

The rearrangement uses TRBV19 and TRBJ2-2, with 10 bases lining up with TRBD1. The germline gives CDR1 LNHDA, CDR2 SQIVND (reference sequence). V trimming: 6 bases; J trimming: 3 bases; junction bases outside the gene matches: 7. CDR3 size: 16 residues. CDR3 nucleotide sequence: TGTGCCAGTAGGCCCGGGGACAGGGGCGACACCGGGGAGCTGTTTTTT. It yields the protein CASRPGDRGDTGELFF.

CDR3 coding DNA: TGCGCCAGCGACGCTACGGGACAAGGCACTGAAGCTTTCTTT. Translation gives CASDATGQGTEAFF. The chain is built from TRBV5-1 and TRBJ1-1; D is perhaps TRBD1 (6 bases). The CDR3 has 14 amino acids. Trimming stripped 7 bases from V and 4 bases from J, with 17 bases between. CDR1 is SGHRS, CDR2 YFSETQ, per germline.

The chain links TRBV5-6 to TRBJ1-2; no clear D gene. The CDR3 has 12 amino acids. The V gene's germline CDR1 is SGHDT and CDR2 YYEEEE. The V end lost 1 base, the J end lost 5 bases, and 6 bases lay between the germline ends. The CDR3 reads CASSLSWYGYTF. The CDR3 DNA reads as TGTGCCAGCAGCTTGTCATGGTATGGCTACACCTTC. Together with reference TRBV5-6 and TRBJ1-2, the CDR3 gives the full variable domain: DAGVTQSPTHLIKTRGQQVTLRCSPKSGHDTVSWYQQALGQGPQFIFQYYEEEERQRGNFPDRFSGHQFPNYSSELNVNALLLGDSALYLCASSLSWYGYTFGSGTRLTVV.

J is TRBJ2-7 and V is TRBV5-5, with D perhaps matching TRBD1 or TRBD2 (5 bases each). The V end lost 0 bases, the J end lost 6 bases, and 16 bases lay between the germline ends. This CDR3 contains 15 residues. Germline V gene data show CDR1 as SGHKS and CDR2 as YYEKEE (reference sequence). The CDR3: CASSLDRVPGTEQYF. For the CDR3, the DNA is TGTGCCAGCAGCTTGGACCGGGTCCCCGGGACCGAGCAGTACTTC.

V usage is TRBV5-1 and J usage is TRBJ2-1; 11 bases line up with TRBD1. The CDR3 consists of 15 residues. The germline V gene has CDR1 SGHRS and CDR2 YFSETQ. Unmatched junction bases numbered 7, after V lost 2 bases and J lost 9 bases. This chain's CDR3 is CASSLGQGAISEQFF. For the CDR3, the DNA is TGCGCCAGCAGCTTAGGACAGGGGGCGATCAGTGAGCAGTTCTTC.

The V gene is TRBV10-3, the J gene TRBJ1-2; a weak D match, TRBD1 (5 bases). CDR3 length: 14 residues. The germline CDR1 and CDR2 sequences are ENHRY and SYGVKD. V was shortened by 3 bases and J by 7 bases, with 15 bases between the two germline ends. The CDR3 loop is CAISDLGTARGYTF. CDR3 in DNA: TGTGCCATCAGTGACCTCGGGACGGCCCGTGGCTACACCTTC.